This T cell receptor (beta chain) was profiled in a study of blood T cell repertoires in COVID-19. Background on the study: Samples representing acute and convalescent COVID-19 were sourced from the United States, Italy and Spain.

In the original analysis: For nucleated cells, counts were estimated from reference gene primer amplification. Generated by immunoSEQ multiplex PCR, the TCRdb table keeps only in-frame clones and is missing some. Clone size and the V and J calls come from that table; the DNA yielded D and trimming. The data show fewer than 90,000 clones, with 80% seen just once and about 19% held by the top ten. Sequenced material: peripheral blood. The receptor comes from a woman aged 80 or older with acute or convalescent COVID-19.

DNA of the CDR3: TGTGCCAGCACCGTCGGGGGGAGTTCCTACAATGAGCAGTTCTTC. It specifies CASTVGGSSYNEQFF. This chain uses TRBV9 with TRBJ2-1; TRBD2 matches at 7 bases. The CDR3 totals 15 residues. The germline gives CDR1 SGDLS, CDR2 YYNGEE. The J segment lost 1 base and the V segment lost 6 bases, leaving 7 bases of the junction unmatched.